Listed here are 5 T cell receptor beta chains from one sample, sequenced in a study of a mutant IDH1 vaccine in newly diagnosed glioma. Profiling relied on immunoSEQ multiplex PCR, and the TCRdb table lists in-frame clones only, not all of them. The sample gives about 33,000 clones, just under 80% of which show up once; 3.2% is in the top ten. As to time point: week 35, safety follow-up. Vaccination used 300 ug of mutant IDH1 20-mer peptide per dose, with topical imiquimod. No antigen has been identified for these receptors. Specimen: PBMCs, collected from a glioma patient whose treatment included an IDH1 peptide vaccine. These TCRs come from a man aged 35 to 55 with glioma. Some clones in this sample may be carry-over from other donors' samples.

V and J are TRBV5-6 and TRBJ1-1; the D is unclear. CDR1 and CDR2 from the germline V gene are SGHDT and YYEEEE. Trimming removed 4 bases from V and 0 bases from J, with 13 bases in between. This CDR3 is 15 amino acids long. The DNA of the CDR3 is TGTGCCAGCAGCCCTGTCTCTGGACTGAACACTGAAGCTTTCTTT. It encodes CASSPVSGLNTEAFF.

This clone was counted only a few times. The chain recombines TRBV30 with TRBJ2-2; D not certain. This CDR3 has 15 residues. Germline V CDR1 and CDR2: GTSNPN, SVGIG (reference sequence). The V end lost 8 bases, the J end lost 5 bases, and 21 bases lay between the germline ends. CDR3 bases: TGTGCCAGCTCTACCTGGGGAAGGTCTACCGGGGAGCTGTTTTTT. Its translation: CASSTWGRSTGELFF.

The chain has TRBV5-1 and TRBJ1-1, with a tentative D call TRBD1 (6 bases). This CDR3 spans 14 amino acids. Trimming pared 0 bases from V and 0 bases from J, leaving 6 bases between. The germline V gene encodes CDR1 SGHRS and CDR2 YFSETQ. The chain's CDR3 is CASSLGTVNTEAFF. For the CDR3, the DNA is TGCGCCAGCAGCTTGGGGACAGTGAACACTGAAGCTTTCTTT.

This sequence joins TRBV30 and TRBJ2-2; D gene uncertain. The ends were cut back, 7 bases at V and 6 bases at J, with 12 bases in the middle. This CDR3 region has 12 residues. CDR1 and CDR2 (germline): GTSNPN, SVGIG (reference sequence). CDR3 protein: CAFGFGSGELFF. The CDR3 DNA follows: TGTGCCTTCGGCTTCGGCTCCGGGGAGCTGTTTTTT.

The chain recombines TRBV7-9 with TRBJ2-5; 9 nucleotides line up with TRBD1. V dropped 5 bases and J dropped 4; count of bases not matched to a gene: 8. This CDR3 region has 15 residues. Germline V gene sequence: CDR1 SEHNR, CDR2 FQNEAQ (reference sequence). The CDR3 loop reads CASSPPGQGLETQYF. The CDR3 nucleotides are TGTGCCAGCAGCCCACCCGGACAGGGGTTAGAGACCCAGTACTTC.